This entry concerns a single T cell receptor (beta chain). Its specificity is not known. The PCR was carried out with 60 Vbeta primers and 13 Jbeta primers. Measured with immunoSEQ multiplex PCR; TCRdb has only the in-frame clones, and not every one. The sample lists about 130,000 clones; roughly 82% were seen once. This record belongs to a study of cytomegalovirus exposure and HLA in healthy donors. Findings and limits, study-wide: By a later analysis, the bulk of CMV-associated TCR beta chains appeared HLA-restricted.

Losses at the gene ends were 6 bases for V and 3 bases for J; bases not matched to a gene: 7. Germline-derived CDR1 and CDR2 are MDHEN and SYDVKM. The CDR3 is 15 amino acids. The chain combines TRBV28 with TRBJ2-4; 8 nucleotides align to TRBD1. The sample was PBMCs. This receptor was obtained from a woman between 35 and 50 years old in good health and CMV-seropositive. CDR3 residues: CASSPPTGVKNIQYF. The CDR3 DNA reads as TGTGCCAGCAGCCCCCCGACAGGGGTCAAAAACATTCAGTACTTC.